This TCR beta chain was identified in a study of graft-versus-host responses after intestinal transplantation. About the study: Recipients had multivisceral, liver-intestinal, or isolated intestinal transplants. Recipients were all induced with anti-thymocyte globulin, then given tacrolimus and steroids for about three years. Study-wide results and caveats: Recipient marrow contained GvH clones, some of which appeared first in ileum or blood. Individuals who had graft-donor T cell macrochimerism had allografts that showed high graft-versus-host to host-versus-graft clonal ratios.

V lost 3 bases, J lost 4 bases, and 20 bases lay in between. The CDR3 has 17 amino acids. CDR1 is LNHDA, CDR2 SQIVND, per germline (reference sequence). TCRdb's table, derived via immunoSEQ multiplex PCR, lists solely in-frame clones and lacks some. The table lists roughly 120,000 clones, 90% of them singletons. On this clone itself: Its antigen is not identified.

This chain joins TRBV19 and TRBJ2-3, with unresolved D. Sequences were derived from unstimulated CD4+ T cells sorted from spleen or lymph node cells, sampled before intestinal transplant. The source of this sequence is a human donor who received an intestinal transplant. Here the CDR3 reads CASSIVGPKSAADTQYF. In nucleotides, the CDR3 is TGTGCCAGTAGTATCGTAGGCCCAAAATCTGCGGCAGATACGCAGTATTTT.